This is a list of T cell receptor beta chains from one sample in a study of OX40 agonist ivuxolimab in advanced cancers. TCRdb's copy holds only in-frame clones and misses some; the assay was immunoSEQ multiplex PCR. The table shows under 90,000 clones, with approximately 89% occurring only once. The sample here was CD4+ or CD8+ T cells sorted from blood, taken in a trial of the OX40 agonist ivuxolimab. These receptors all stem from an adult with an advanced solid tumor such as melanoma, head and neck, liver or kidney cancer. The CDR3 runs from the conserved cysteine through the conserved F or W. Size is stated for part of the rows, as once, few or many counts, or as a class when the clone is expanded.

V,length,size,CDR3
TRBV18,14,NA,CASSPIRVNYGYTF
TRBV6-4,13,NA,CASDLLPYNEQFF
TRBV28,14,NA,CASVTGGGNYGYTF
TRBV4-2,17,NA,CASSPHMDRTVSYEQYF
TRBV5-4,16,NA,CASSPPGGESYNEQFF
TRBV5-6,17,NA,CASSLDRGFPFTDTQYF
TRBV6-5,16,NA,CASSYEGRAGPYEQYF
TRBV5-1,16,NA,CASSFGGPVISYEQYF
TRBV7-3,13,NA,CASSALGTGELFF
TRBV5-1,14,NA,CASSLRGGNYGYTF
TRBV5-4,14,once,CASSFDRANYGYTF
TRBV5-6,16,NA,CASSLRASYPNYGYTF
TRBV27,19,NA,CASSLSIGQGVASYNEQFF
TRBV9,15,NA,CASNGGVYDQETQYF
TRBV2,13,NA,CASGGARKDTQYF
TRBV9,14,NA,CASSRNPTDYGYTF
TRBV5-8,18,NA,CASSLEGFWGRGNSPLHF
TRBV28,13,once,CASSSGGAGTQYF
TRBV5-4,14,NA,CASSQQGEKETQYF
TRBV15,16,NA,CATSRDVKSLPGGYTF
TRBV5-1,17,NA,CASSLILRGVDGQPQHF
TRBV29-1,14,NA,CSVEGLVPSNEQFF
TRBV6-1,15,NA,CASGGAPWINQPQHF
TRBV7-3,20,NA,CASSCLLGPEPGQGLYEQYF
TRBV2,15,NA,CASSDGIYSGNTIYF
TRBV18,14,NA,CASSPSWGQTEAFF
TRBV11-2,15,NA,CASSLDLTENYGYTF
TRBV10-2,13,NA,CASFNRENTEAFF
TRBV2,14,few,CASRVETGETEAFF
TRBV29-1,14,NA,CSVDWGRADTEAFF
TRBV19,14,NA,CASSQQGRAGELFF
TRBV7-8,15,NA,CASSSIAGFDSPLHF
TRBV5-1,15,NA,CASSLGPPGTGELFF
TRBV6-5,13,NA,CASRKRAVGAQYF
TRBV29-1,15,once,CSVEETAGGANEQFF
TRBV12-2,13,NA,CASRLFLNYGYTF
TRBV5-4,16,NA,CASSTGTGARNSPLHF
TRBV7-8,16,NA,CASSLHRGVNTGELFF
TRBV28,10,NA,CASSLETQYF
TRBV4-1,16,NA,CASSHFRPSSYNEQFF
TRBV28,15,NA,CASSFFGGNSYEQYF
TRBV7-2,16,few,CASSLFLGGGNEKLFF
TRBV19,14,NA,CASSPPGATDTQYF
TRBV5-6,16,NA,CASSLYGGQGNSPLHF
TRBV9,16,NA,CASSVGGTSGGDEQFF
TRBV30,13,NA,CAWALAGTYEQYF
TRBV9,14,NA,CASSVMGLNEKLFF
TRBV10-1,16,once,CASSEGQLAGGGTQYF
TRBV14,11,NA,CASSQEGEQYF